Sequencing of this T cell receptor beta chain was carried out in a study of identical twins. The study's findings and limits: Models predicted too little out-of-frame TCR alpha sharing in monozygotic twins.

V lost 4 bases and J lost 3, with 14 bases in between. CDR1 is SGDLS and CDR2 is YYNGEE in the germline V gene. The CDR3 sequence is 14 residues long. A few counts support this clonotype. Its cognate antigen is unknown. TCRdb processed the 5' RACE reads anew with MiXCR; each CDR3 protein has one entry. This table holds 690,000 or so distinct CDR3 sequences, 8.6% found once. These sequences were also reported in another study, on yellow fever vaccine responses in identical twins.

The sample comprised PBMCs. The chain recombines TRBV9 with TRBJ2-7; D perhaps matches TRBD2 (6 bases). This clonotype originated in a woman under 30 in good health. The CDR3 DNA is TGTGCCAGCAGCCCTGGAGGGGCGATCTACGAGCAGTACTTC. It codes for CASSPGGAIYEQYF.